These T cell receptor beta chains were read from a single sample in a study of T-cell reconstitution after alpha-beta-depleted transplantation in children. MiXCR, applied by TCRdb to the PCR reads, yields one record per CDR3 protein. The sample records a few hundred thousand distinct CDR3 sequences, approximately 9.8% being singletons. The sample consisted of PBMCs from the stem cell graft donor, taken from the stem cell graft. These receptors all come from a human donor who donated a stem cell graft to a child with SCID. Each CDR3 is given with its conserved first and last residue. A D gene is named only where the DNA matches it firmly. The listing skips clone size in some rows; elsewhere it reads once, few, many or a size class.

v_gene: TRBV7-2; abundance: many; d_gene: -; j_gene: TRBJ2-2; CDR3nt: TGTGCCAGCAGCACCCGGGAAAACTACGGGGAGCTGTTTTTT; CDR3aa: CASSTRENYGELFF
v_gene: TRBV3-1; abundance: -; d_gene: TRBD1; j_gene: TRBJ2-2; CDR3nt: TGTGCCAGCAGCCCCTCCAGGACAGGGACCGGGGAGCTGTTTTTT; CDR3aa: CASSPSRTGTGELFF
v_gene: TRBV18; abundance: few; d_gene: -; j_gene: TRBJ1-2; CDR3nt: TGTGCCAGCTCACCACTGAGAGTGGAGGGATGGGGCTACACCTTC; CDR3aa: CASSPLRVEGWGYTF
v_gene: TRBV20-1; abundance: few; d_gene: -; j_gene: TRBJ2-7; CDR3nt: TGCAGTGCTAGCGGGACATTCGGCTCCTACGAGCAGTACTTC; CDR3aa: CSASGTFGSYEQYF
v_gene: TRBV20-1; abundance: few; d_gene: TRBD2; j_gene: TRBJ2-5; CDR3nt: TGCAGTGCTAGCTGGAGCGGGGGCCTCCAAGAGACCCAGTACTTC; CDR3aa: CSASWSGGLQETQYF
v_gene: TRBV7-9; abundance: few; d_gene: -; j_gene: TRBJ2-7; CDR3nt: TGTGCCAGCAGCTTGGAGGACACCGCCTACGAGCAGTACTTC; CDR3aa: CASSLEDTAYEQYF
v_gene: TRBV20-1; abundance: -; d_gene: -; j_gene: TRBJ2-1; CDR3nt: TGCAGTGCTAGTGGGGTCAATGAGCAGTTCTTC; CDR3aa: CSASGVNEQFF
v_gene: TRBV5-1; abundance: -; d_gene: -; j_gene: TRBJ2-1; CDR3nt: TGCGCCAGCAGCTTGGTGGCCAATAAATTGGTACAGACGAAAGAGCAGTTCTTC; CDR3aa: CASSLVANKLVQTKEQFF
v_gene: TRBV27; abundance: few; d_gene: TRBD1; j_gene: TRBJ2-7; CDR3nt: TGTGCCAGCAGTTCATACAGGGGGGACTACGAGCAGTACTTC; CDR3aa: CASSSYRGDYEQYF
v_gene: TRBV5-1; abundance: many; d_gene: -; j_gene: TRBJ2-1; CDR3nt: TGCGCCAGCAGCTGGGACTCGTACAATGAGCAGTTCTTC; CDR3aa: CASSWDSYNEQFF
v_gene: TRBV21-1; abundance: -; d_gene: -; j_gene: TRBJ1-6; CDR3nt: TGTGCCAGCAGCATAAGGTCGAAGAGGGACAGTTACTCCCGTGGCTCCTATAATTCACCCCTCCACTTT; CDR3aa: CASSIRSKRDSYSRGSYNSPLHF
v_gene: TRBV25-1; abundance: many; d_gene: -; j_gene: TRBJ2-4; CDR3nt: TGTGCCAGCAGTGAATGGGGCGGCTCAAACCCCATTCAGTACTTC; CDR3aa: CASSEWGGSNPIQYF
v_gene: TRBV2; abundance: many; d_gene: -; j_gene: TRBJ2-1; CDR3nt: TGTGCCAGCAGGGTGCCGGGGATTTACAATGAGCAGTTCTTC; CDR3aa: CASRVPGIYNEQFF
v_gene: TRBV12-3/TRBV12-4; abundance: few; d_gene: -; j_gene: TRBJ1-4; CDR3nt: TGTGCCAGCAGTCCCCCTTTGGGTATGGCTAATGAAAAACTGTTTTTT; CDR3aa: CASSPPLGMANEKLFF
v_gene: TRBV12-3/TRBV12-4; abundance: -; d_gene: TRBD1; j_gene: TRBJ2-7; CDR3nt: TGTGCCAGCAGGGGACAGCGCGCCCCATACGAGCAGTACTTC; CDR3aa: CASRGQRAPYEQYF
v_gene: TRBV5-5; abundance: few; d_gene: TRBD1; j_gene: TRBJ2-7; CDR3nt: TGTGCCAGCAGCTTGTACAGGGGCCCCTACGAGCAGTACTTC; CDR3aa: CASSLYRGPYEQYF
v_gene: TRBV5-4; abundance: -; d_gene: TRBD1; j_gene: TRBJ1-2; CDR3nt: TGTGCCAGCAGCACGGACAGGGATTTGGGCTACACCTTC; CDR3aa: CASSTDRDLGYTF
v_gene: TRBV5-1; abundance: -; d_gene: TRBD1; j_gene: TRBJ2-7; CDR3nt: TGCGCCAGCACCTTCGGGACAGGGTTTTTCTACGAGCAGTACTTC; CDR3aa: CASTFGTGFFYEQYF
v_gene: TRBV2; abundance: many; d_gene: -; j_gene: TRBJ1-5; CDR3nt: TGTGCCAGCAGTGTTGGGGGGTTGAAGCCCCAGCATTTT; CDR3aa: CASSVGGLKPQHF
v_gene: TRBV20-1; abundance: -; d_gene: -; j_gene: TRBJ1-2; CDR3nt: TGCAGTGCTAGAGAGAGCACGGACTGGGGCTACACCTTC; CDR3aa: CSARESTDWGYTF
v_gene: TRBV5-6; abundance: -; d_gene: -; j_gene: TRBJ2-2; CDR3nt: TGTGCCAGCAGCTTTCTAAACAGGGCCACCGGGGAGCTGTTTTTT; CDR3aa: CASSFLNRATGELFF
v_gene: TRBV3-1; abundance: -; d_gene: TRBD1; j_gene: TRBJ1-6; CDR3nt: TGTGCCAGCAGACTCGGGACAGGGGAATATTCACCCCTCCACTTT; CDR3aa: CASRLGTGEYSPLHF
v_gene: TRBV5-4; abundance: once; d_gene: -; j_gene: TRBJ1-4; CDR3nt: TGTGCCAGCAGCCCGGGACCCGGGGCAACTAATGAAAAACTGTTTTTT; CDR3aa: CASSPGPGATNEKLFF
v_gene: TRBV24-1; abundance: few; d_gene: -; j_gene: TRBJ1-2; CDR3nt: TGTGCCACCAGTGATTTGTTCGGCTACACCTTC; CDR3aa: CATSDLFGYTF
v_gene: TRBV20-1; abundance: few; d_gene: -; j_gene: TRBJ1-1; CDR3nt: TGCAGTGCTCCCCTGGGTGGCTGGGGCACTGAAGCTTTCTTT; CDR3aa: CSAPLGGWGTEAFF
v_gene: TRBV16; abundance: few; d_gene: -; j_gene: TRBJ2-5; CDR3nt: TGTGCCAGCAGCCACGACAGATACCAAGAGACCCAGTACTTC; CDR3aa: CASSHDRYQETQYF
v_gene: TRBV23-1; abundance: -; d_gene: -; j_gene: TRBJ2-2; CDR3nt: TGCGCCAGCAGTCCATTTGACACCGGGGAGCTGTTTTTT; CDR3aa: CASSPFDTGELFF
v_gene: TRBV10-3; abundance: few; d_gene: -; j_gene: TRBJ2-2; CDR3nt: TGTGCCATCAGGGTACACACCGGGGAGCTGTTTTTT; CDR3aa: CAIRVHTGELFF
v_gene: TRBV5-1; abundance: few; d_gene: -; j_gene: TRBJ2-2; CDR3nt: TGCGCCAGCAGCTTGTCCACCACCACCGGGGAGCTGTTTTTT; CDR3aa: CASSLSTTTGELFF
v_gene: TRBV11-2; abundance: once; d_gene: -; j_gene: TRBJ2-1; CDR3nt: TGTGCCAGCAGCTTAGCCCCCAGCGGGCTTTACAATGAGCAGTTCTTC; CDR3aa: CASSLAPSGLYNEQFF
v_gene: TRBV13; abundance: -; d_gene: TRBD1; j_gene: TRBJ2-1; CDR3nt: TGTGCCAGCAGCACCTGGCGACAGGGAGCAGCGGAGCAGTTCTTC; CDR3aa: CASSTWRQGAAEQFF
v_gene: TRBV5-1; abundance: -; d_gene: -; j_gene: TRBJ2-7; CDR3nt: TGCGCCAGCAGCTCGGACGGCTTCTCCTACGAGCAGTACTTC; CDR3aa: CASSSDGFSYEQYF
v_gene: TRBV5-4; abundance: -; d_gene: TRBD1; j_gene: TRBJ2-7; CDR3nt: TGTGCCAGCAGTCTTGAACTCAGGGGGATTAATTTGTCCCCCTTGGATCTCAGCTCCTACGAGCAGTACTTC; CDR3aa: CASSLELRGINLSPLDLSSYEQYF
v_gene: TRBV5-1; abundance: few; d_gene: TRBD1; j_gene: TRBJ2-7; CDR3nt: TGCGCCAGCAGCGTAACAGGGGTTCACGAGCAGTACTTC; CDR3aa: CASSVTGVHEQYF
v_gene: TRBV5-6; abundance: once; d_gene: -; j_gene: TRBJ2-7; CDR3nt: TGTGCCAGCGGCCCCGGGCCAGTCTGCTACGAGCAGTACTTC; CDR3aa: CASGPGPVCYEQYF
v_gene: TRBV12-3/TRBV12-4; abundance: many; d_gene: -; j_gene: TRBJ1-1; CDR3nt: TGTGCCAGCATCTCGGAGGTTTTGAACACTGAAGCTTTCTTT; CDR3aa: CASISEVLNTEAFF
v_gene: TRBV20-1; abundance: -; d_gene: -; j_gene: TRBJ1-6; CDR3nt: TGCAGTGCTAGGCAGGGTAGCGGCAATTCACCCCTCCACTTT; CDR3aa: CSARQGSGNSPLHF
v_gene: TRBV7-8; abundance: few; d_gene: TRBD1; j_gene: TRBJ2-4; CDR3nt: TGTGCCAGCAGCTTAGCGGGGACAGGGGGCGCGAACATTCAGTACTTC; CDR3aa: CASSLAGTGGANIQYF
v_gene: TRBV7-2; abundance: few; d_gene: -; j_gene: TRBJ2-1; CDR3nt: TGTGCCAGCAGCTTATCGTTGCGACGGAGCTCCAATGAGCAGTTCTTC; CDR3aa: CASSLSLRRSSNEQFF
v_gene: TRBV12-3/TRBV12-4; abundance: few; d_gene: TRBD2; j_gene: TRBJ2-1; CDR3nt: TGTGCCAGCAGTTTAGTTAGCGGGGGGGCGAATGAGCAGTTCTTC; CDR3aa: CASSLVSGGANEQFF
v_gene: TRBV15; abundance: few; d_gene: TRBD1; j_gene: TRBJ2-7; CDR3nt: TGTGCCACCAGCAGAGTCCCAACGGGACAGACCTACGAGCAGTACTTC; CDR3aa: CATSRVPTGQTYEQYF
v_gene: TRBV18; abundance: few; d_gene: -; j_gene: TRBJ2-6; CDR3nt: TGTGCCAGCTCACCCTTGGGCGGCTCTGGGGCCAACGTCCTGACTTTC; CDR3aa: CASSPLGGSGANVLTF
v_gene: TRBV5-1; abundance: many; d_gene: TRBD1; j_gene: TRBJ1-5; CDR3nt: TGCGCCAGCAGCTTCGGGACAGGGAATCAGCCCCAGCATTTT; CDR3aa: CASSFGTGNQPQHF
v_gene: TRBV20-1; abundance: -; d_gene: TRBD1; j_gene: TRBJ2-7; CDR3nt: TGCAGTGCTAACGGACAGGGAGCCTACGAGCAGTACTTC; CDR3aa: CSANGQGAYEQYF
v_gene: TRBV11-2; abundance: many; d_gene: -; j_gene: TRBJ2-1; CDR3nt: TGTGCCAGCAGCTTAGGGGAGCGCTATGAGCAGTTCTTC; CDR3aa: CASSLGERYEQFF
v_gene: TRBV6-1; abundance: -; d_gene: TRBD1; j_gene: TRBJ2-5; CDR3nt: TGTGCCAGCAGATCTCCGGGACAGGGGGTTCGGGAGACCCAGTACTTC; CDR3aa: CASRSPGQGVRETQYF
v_gene: TRBV5-1; abundance: many; d_gene: -; j_gene: TRBJ1-1; CDR3nt: TGCGCCAGCACCCCTTCGAGGACAGCAAGTGAAGCTTTCTTT; CDR3aa: CASTPSRTASEAFF
v_gene: TRBV10-3; abundance: few; d_gene: -; j_gene: TRBJ2-1; CDR3nt: TGTGCCATCAGTGTGGGGGCCCCCAATGAGCAGTTCTTC; CDR3aa: CAISVGAPNEQFF
v_gene: TRBV18; abundance: many; d_gene: -; j_gene: TRBJ2-1; CDR3nt: TGTGCCAGCACTCTCTTTGGGACCGAGGGGGAGCAGTTCTTC; CDR3aa: CASTLFGTEGEQFF
v_gene: TRBV9; abundance: -; d_gene: -; j_gene: TRBJ2-3; CDR3nt: TGTGCCAGCAGCGTAGGGGGAAATACGCAGTATTTT; CDR3aa: CASSVGGNTQYF
v_gene: TRBV7-8; abundance: many; d_gene: -; j_gene: TRBJ2-1; CDR3nt: TGTGCCAGCAGAGGAGGGAATGAGCAGTTCTTC; CDR3aa: CASRGGNEQFF
v_gene: TRBV6-5; abundance: -; d_gene: -; j_gene: TRBJ2-7; CDR3nt: TGTGCCAGCAGTTACTCAGCCGACGGTACCTACGAGCAGTACTTC; CDR3aa: CASSYSADGTYEQYF
v_gene: TRBV5-1; abundance: -; d_gene: -; j_gene: TRBJ2-3; CDR3nt: TGCGCCAGCAGGGTTTCAGATACGCAGTATTTT; CDR3aa: CASRVSDTQYF